The following is a T cell receptor (beta chain) sequence with its context. Its cognate antigen is unknown. The CDR3 covers 16 residues. The V gene's germline CDR1 is SGHVS and CDR2 FQNEAQ. The V gene lost 5 bases and the J gene lost 5 bases, with 18 bases spanning the gap. Over chemoradiotherapy, repertoires were sampled more than once. Here immunoSEQ multiplex PCR was the method, and the copy in TCRdb shows in-frame clones only, minus some. The sample consists of about 6,500 clones, about nine tenths of them appearing once. These data come from a study of chemoradiotherapy in HPV16-positive cancers. Study as a whole: Candidate HPV-specific clones and shared TCR motifs came from a couple of HPV16-positive patients. Study results and caveats: Candidate HPV-specific clones and E7-related TCR motifs grew in tumor during treatment.

The clonotype comes from a human donor with HPV-associated anogenital cancer. The J gene is TRBJ2-2, the V gene TRBV7-8; possible D gene TRBD2, 6 bases. Sequenced here: blood, sampled from a patient who underwent chemoradiotherapy. CDR3 residues: CASSLRARAGTGELFF. In DNA, the CDR3 is TGTGCCAGCAGCCTTAGAGCCAGGGCGGGGACCGGGGAGCTGTTTTTT.